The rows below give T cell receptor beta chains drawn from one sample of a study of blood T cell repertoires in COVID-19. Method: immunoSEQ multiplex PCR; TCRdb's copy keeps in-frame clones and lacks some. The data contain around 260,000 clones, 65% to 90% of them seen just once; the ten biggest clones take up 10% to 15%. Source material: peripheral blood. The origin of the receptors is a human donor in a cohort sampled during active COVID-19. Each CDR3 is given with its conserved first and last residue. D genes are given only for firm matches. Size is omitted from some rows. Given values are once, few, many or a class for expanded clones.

cdr3_aa: CASSLRRAPGNTIYF
cdr3_nt: TGTGCCAGCAGCTTACGGAGGGCTCCTGGAAACACCATATATTTT
clone_size: NA
v_call: TRBV7-9
j_call: TRBJ1-3
cdr3_length: 15
d_call: NA

cdr3_aa: CASSLGGLATGGVTQYF
cdr3_nt: TGTGCCAGCAGTTTAGGGGGACTAGCGACCGGGGGTGTGACCCAGTACTTC
clone_size: once
v_call: TRBV28
j_call: TRBJ2-5
cdr3_length: 17
d_call: TRBD2

cdr3_aa: CASSYEGTGTNTEAFF
cdr3_nt: TGTGCCAGCAGTTACGAGGGGACAGGGACGAACACTGAAGCTTTCTTT
clone_size: few
v_call: TRBV6-5
j_call: TRBJ1-1
cdr3_length: 16
d_call: TRBD1

cdr3_aa: CASSQDWESTTNGELFF
cdr3_nt: TGCGCCAGCAGCCAAGATTGGGAGAGTACTACGAACGGGGAGCTGTTTTTT
clone_size: NA
v_call: TRBV4-1
j_call: TRBJ2-2
cdr3_length: 17
d_call: NA

cdr3_aa: CASSREIRGTEAFF
cdr3_nt: TGTGCCAGTAGTAGAGAGATCAGGGGCACTGAAGCTTTCTTT
clone_size: NA
v_call: TRBV19
j_call: TRBJ1-1
cdr3_length: 14
d_call: NA

cdr3_aa: CASSQTGPSQPQHF
cdr3_nt: TGTGCCAGCAGCCAAACAGGGCCGTCTCAGCCCCAGCATTTT
clone_size: many
v_call: TRBV7-9
j_call: TRBJ1-5
cdr3_length: 14
d_call: NA

cdr3_aa: CASSLENSGGVFF
cdr3_nt: TGCGCCAGCAGCCTAGAAAATAGCGGGGGGGTTTTCTTC
clone_size: once
v_call: TRBV4-3
j_call: TRBJ2-1
cdr3_length: 13
d_call: TRBD2

cdr3_aa: CASSENRSPNTEAFF
cdr3_nt: TGTGCCAGCAGTGAGAACAGGAGCCCGAACACTGAAGCTTTCTTT
clone_size: NA
v_call: TRBV6-1
j_call: TRBJ1-1
cdr3_length: 15
d_call: NA

cdr3_aa: CASSLSTGLPGEQYF
cdr3_nt: TGTGCCAGCAGTTTATCGACGGGACTCCCTGGAGAGCAGTACTTC
clone_size: NA
v_call: TRBV27
j_call: TRBJ2-7
cdr3_length: 15
d_call: NA

cdr3_aa: CASSLEKGADGYTF
cdr3_nt: TGCGCCAGCAGCTTGGAGAAGGGGGCCGATGGCTACACCTTC
clone_size: NA
v_call: TRBV5-1
j_call: TRBJ1-2
cdr3_length: 14
d_call: TRBD1

cdr3_aa: CASSRSAGGITDTQYF
cdr3_nt: TGTGCCAGCAGCCGCTCTGCGGGGGGAATCACAGATACGCAGTATTTT
clone_size: NA
v_call: TRBV7-8
j_call: TRBJ2-3
cdr3_length: 16
d_call: TRBD2

cdr3_aa: CAWSRQGGYTF
cdr3_nt: TGTGCCTGGAGTAGACAAGGAGGCTACACCTTC
clone_size: few
v_call: TRBV30
j_call: TRBJ1-2
cdr3_length: 11
d_call: NA

cdr3_aa: CASRGLAVYNEQFF
cdr3_nt: TGTGCCAGCCGTGGACTAGCGGTTTACAATGAGCAGTTCTTC
clone_size: NA
v_call: TRBV27
j_call: TRBJ2-1
cdr3_length: 14
d_call: TRBD2

cdr3_aa: CASSLAVRSNEQFF
cdr3_nt: TGTGCCAGCAGTTTAGCGGTTCGATCTAATGAGCAGTTCTTC
clone_size: NA
v_call: TRBV27
j_call: TRBJ2-1
cdr3_length: 14
d_call: NA

cdr3_aa: CASSSQGGLPGNTIYF
cdr3_nt: TGTGCCAGCAGCAGTCAAGGGGGTCTACCTGGAAACACCATATATTTT
clone_size: NA
v_call: TRBV2
j_call: TRBJ1-3
cdr3_length: 16
d_call: NA

cdr3_aa: CASSPHRGGYGYTF
cdr3_nt: TGTGCCAGCAGTCCGCACAGGGGGGGCTATGGCTACACCTTC
clone_size: once
v_call: TRBV28
j_call: TRBJ1-2
cdr3_length: 14
d_call: TRBD1

cdr3_aa: CASSLGTRNRGSYEQYF
cdr3_nt: TGCGCCAGCAGCTTGGGAACGCGCAACAGGGGATCATACGAGCAGTACTTC
clone_size: NA
v_call: TRBV5-1
j_call: TRBJ2-7
cdr3_length: 17
d_call: TRBD1

cdr3_aa: CASSPVAGTGNYGYTF
cdr3_nt: TGTGCCAGCAGCCCAGTAGCCGGGACTGGTAACTATGGCTACACCTTC
clone_size: NA
v_call: TRBV3-1/TRBV3-2
j_call: TRBJ1-2
cdr3_length: 16
d_call: NA

cdr3_aa: CASSVGPGGSTYEQYF
cdr3_nt: TGTGCCAGCAGCGTAGGACCCGGCGGGTCTACCTACGAGCAGTACTTC
clone_size: NA
v_call: TRBV9
j_call: TRBJ2-7
cdr3_length: 16
d_call: NA

cdr3_aa: CATSEVRTGGNEQFF
cdr3_nt: TGTGCCACCAGTGAAGTGCGGACAGGGGGGAATGAGCAGTTCTTC
clone_size: NA
v_call: TRBV24-1
j_call: TRBJ2-1
cdr3_length: 15
d_call: TRBD1

cdr3_aa: CASPRTGYSGANVLTF
cdr3_nt: TGTGCCAGCCCGAGAACAGGCTACAGTGGGGCCAACGTCCTGACTTTC
clone_size: NA
v_call: TRBV27
j_call: TRBJ2-6
cdr3_length: 16
d_call: NA

cdr3_aa: CASSLEGLAQETQYF
cdr3_nt: TGTGCCAGCAGCCTTGAAGGACTAGCCCAAGAGACCCAGTACTTC
clone_size: NA
v_call: TRBV7-3
j_call: TRBJ2-5
cdr3_length: 15
d_call: TRBD2

cdr3_aa: CASSFSNSNQPQHF
cdr3_nt: TGTGCCAGCAGCTTCAGTAATAGCAATCAGCCCCAGCATTTT
clone_size: NA
v_call: TRBV3-1/TRBV3-2
j_call: TRBJ1-5
cdr3_length: 14
d_call: NA

cdr3_aa: CASSFRGNEQFF
cdr3_nt: TGTGCCAGCAGTTTTAGGGGGAATGAGCAGTTCTTC
clone_size: NA
v_call: TRBV27
j_call: TRBJ2-1
cdr3_length: 12
d_call: NA

cdr3_aa: CASSIISTGEKPQHF
cdr3_nt: TGTGCCAGTAGTATAATTTCGACGGGGGAAAAGCCCCAGCATTTT
clone_size: once
v_call: TRBV19
j_call: TRBJ1-5
cdr3_length: 15
d_call: NA